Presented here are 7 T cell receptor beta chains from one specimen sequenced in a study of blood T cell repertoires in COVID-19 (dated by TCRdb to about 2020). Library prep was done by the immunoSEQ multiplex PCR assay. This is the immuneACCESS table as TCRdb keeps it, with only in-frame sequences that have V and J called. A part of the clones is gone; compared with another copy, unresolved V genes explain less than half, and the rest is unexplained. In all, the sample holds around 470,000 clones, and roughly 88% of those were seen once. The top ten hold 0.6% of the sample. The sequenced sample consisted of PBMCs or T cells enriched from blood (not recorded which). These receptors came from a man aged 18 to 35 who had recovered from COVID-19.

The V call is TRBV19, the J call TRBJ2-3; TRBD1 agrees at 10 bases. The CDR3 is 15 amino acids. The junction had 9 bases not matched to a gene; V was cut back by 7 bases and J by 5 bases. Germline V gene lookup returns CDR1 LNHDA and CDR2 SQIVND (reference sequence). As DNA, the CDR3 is TGTGCCAGTAAGACCGGGACAGGGGTAATAGATACGCAGTATTTT. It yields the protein CASKTGTGVIDTQYF.

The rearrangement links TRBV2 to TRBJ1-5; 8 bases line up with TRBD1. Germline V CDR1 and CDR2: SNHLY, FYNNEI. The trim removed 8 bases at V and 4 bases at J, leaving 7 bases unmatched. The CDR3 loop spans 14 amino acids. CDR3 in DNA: TGTGCCAGCCGAGGGACAGGAAGAAATCAGCCCCAGCATTTT. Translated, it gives CASRGTGRNQPQHF.

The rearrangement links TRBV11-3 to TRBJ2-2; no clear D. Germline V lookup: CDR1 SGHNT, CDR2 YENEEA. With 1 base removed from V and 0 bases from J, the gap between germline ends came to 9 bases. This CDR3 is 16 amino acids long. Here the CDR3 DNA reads TGTGCCAGCAGCTTAGGGTCCAGGACGAACACCGGGGAGCTGTTTTTT. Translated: CASSLGSRTNTGELFF.

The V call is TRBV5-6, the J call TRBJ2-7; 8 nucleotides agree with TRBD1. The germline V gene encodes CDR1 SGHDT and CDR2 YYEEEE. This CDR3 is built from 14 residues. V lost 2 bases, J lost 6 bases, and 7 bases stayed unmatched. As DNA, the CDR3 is TGTGCCAGCAGCTTTGACAGGGGACTCGGCGAGCAGTACTTC. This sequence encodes CASSFDRGLGEQYF.

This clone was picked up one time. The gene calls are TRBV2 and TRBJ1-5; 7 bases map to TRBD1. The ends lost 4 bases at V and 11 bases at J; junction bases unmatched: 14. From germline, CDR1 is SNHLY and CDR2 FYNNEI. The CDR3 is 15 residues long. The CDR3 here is CASSVDRPVQSAQHF. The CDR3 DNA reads TGTGCCAGCAGTGTGGACAGGCCCGTTCAATCAGCCCAGCATTTT.

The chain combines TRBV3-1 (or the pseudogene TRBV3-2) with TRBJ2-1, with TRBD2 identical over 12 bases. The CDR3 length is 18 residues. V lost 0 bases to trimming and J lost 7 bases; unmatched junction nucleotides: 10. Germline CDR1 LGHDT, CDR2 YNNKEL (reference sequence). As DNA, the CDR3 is TGTGCCAGCAGCCAAGACGGGACTAGCGGGCGTACGGGGAATGAGCAGTTCTTC. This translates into CASSQDGTSGRTGNEQFF.

For the CDR3, the DNA is TGCGCCAGCAGCCGTGACAGGACCGAGCAGTACTTC. It yields the protein CASSRDRTEQYF. This chain links TRBV5-1 with TRBJ2-7; D perhaps matches TRBD1 (6 bases). V lost 4 bases to trimming and J lost 6 bases, with 11 bases between them. This CDR3 spans 12 amino acids. Germline loops: CDR1 SGHRS, CDR2 YFSETQ.